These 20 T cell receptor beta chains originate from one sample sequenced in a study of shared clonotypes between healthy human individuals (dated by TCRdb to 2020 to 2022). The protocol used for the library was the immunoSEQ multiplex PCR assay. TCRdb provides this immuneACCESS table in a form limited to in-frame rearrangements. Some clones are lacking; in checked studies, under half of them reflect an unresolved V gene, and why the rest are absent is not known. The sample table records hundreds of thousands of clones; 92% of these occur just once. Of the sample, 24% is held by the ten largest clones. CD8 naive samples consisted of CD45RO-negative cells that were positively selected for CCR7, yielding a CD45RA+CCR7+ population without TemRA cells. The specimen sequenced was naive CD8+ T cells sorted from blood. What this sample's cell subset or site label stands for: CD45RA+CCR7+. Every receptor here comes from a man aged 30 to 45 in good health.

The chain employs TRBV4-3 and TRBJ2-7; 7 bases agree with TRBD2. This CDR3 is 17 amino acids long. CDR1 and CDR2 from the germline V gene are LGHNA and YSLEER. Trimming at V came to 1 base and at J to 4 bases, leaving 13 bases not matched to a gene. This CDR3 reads CASSQGLAREFSYEQYF. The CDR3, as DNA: TGCGCCAGCAGCCAAGGTCTTGCGCGGGAGTTTAGTTACGAGCAGTACTTC.

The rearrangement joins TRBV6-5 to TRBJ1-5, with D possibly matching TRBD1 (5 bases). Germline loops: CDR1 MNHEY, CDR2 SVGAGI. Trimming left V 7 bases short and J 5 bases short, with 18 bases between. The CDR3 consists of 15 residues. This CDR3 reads CASKLTGQGYQPQHF. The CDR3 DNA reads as TGTGCCAGCAAACTTACAGGTCAAGGGTATCAGCCCCAGCATTTT.

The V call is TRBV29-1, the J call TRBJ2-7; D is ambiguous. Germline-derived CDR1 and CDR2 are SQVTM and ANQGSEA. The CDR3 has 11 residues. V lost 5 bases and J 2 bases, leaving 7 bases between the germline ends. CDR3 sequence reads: CSVLTAYEQYF. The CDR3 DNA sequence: TGCAGCGTTCTCACAGCCTACGAGCAGTACTTC.

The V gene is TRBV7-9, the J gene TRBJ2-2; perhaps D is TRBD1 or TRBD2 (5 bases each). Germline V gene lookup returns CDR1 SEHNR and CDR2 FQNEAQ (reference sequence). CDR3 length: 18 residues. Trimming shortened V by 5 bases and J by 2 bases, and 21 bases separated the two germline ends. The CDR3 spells CASSPSAGKGRNTGELFF. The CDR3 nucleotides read TGTGCCAGCAGCCCCAGTGCAGGGAAAGGGAGAAACACCGGGGAGCTGTTTTTT. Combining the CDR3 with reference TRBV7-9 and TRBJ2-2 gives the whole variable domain DTGVSQNPRHKITKRGQNVTFRCDPISEHNRLYWYRQTLGQGPEFLTYFQNEAQLEKSRLLSDRFSAERPKGSFSTLEIQRTEQGDSAMYLCASSPSAGKGRNTGELFFGEGSRLTVL.

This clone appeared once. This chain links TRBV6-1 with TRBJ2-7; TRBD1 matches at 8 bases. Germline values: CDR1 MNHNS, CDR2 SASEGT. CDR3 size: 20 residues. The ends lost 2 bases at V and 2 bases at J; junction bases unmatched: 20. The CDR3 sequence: CASSETVGQGSTLITYEQYF. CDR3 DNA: TGTGCCAGCAGTGAAACAGTAGGACAGGGCTCTACCCTGATCACCTACGAGCAGTACTTC.

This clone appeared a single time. The CDR3 loop reads CASSPVSGVELFF. In nucleotides, the CDR3 is TGTGCCAGCAGCCCCGTTTCAGGAGTGGAGCTGTTTTTT. The chain joins TRBV7-2 to TRBJ2-2; unclear D gene. The CDR3 contains 13 residues. Per the germline V gene, CDR1 is SGHTA and CDR2 is FQGNSA. V was pared by 5 bases and J by 10 bases, with 14 bases between.

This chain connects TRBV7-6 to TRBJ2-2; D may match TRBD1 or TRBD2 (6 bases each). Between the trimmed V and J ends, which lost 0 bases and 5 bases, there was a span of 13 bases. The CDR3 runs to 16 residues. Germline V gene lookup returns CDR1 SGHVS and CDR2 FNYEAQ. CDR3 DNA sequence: TGTGCCAGCAGCTTAGCGGGGGGCGTTGGGACCGGGGAGCTGTTTTTT. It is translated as CASSLAGGVGTGELFF. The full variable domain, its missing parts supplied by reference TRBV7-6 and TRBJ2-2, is GAGVSQSPRYKVTKRGQDVALRCDPISGHVSLYWYRQALGQGPEFLTYFNYEAQQDKSGLPNDRFSAERPEGSISTLTIQRTEQRDSAMYRCASSLAGGVGTGELFFGEGSRLTVL.

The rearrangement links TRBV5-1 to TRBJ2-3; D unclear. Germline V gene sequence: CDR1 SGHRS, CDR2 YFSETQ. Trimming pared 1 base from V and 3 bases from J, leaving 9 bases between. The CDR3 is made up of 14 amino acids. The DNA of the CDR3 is TGCGCCAGCAGCTTGTTTGTCGGAACAGATACGCAGTATTTT. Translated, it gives CASSLFVGTDTQYF.

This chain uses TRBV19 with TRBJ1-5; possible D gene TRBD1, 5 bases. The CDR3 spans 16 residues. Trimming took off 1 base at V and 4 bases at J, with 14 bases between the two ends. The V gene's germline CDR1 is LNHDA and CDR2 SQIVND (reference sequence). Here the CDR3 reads CASSIVGQGGNQPQHF. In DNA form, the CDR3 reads TGTGCCAGTAGTATAGTGGGGCAGGGCGGTAATCAGCCCCAGCATTTT.

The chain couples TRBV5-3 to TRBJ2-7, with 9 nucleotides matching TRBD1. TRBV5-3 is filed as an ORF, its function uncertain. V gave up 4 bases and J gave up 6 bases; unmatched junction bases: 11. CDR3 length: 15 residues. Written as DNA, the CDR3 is TGTGCCAGAAGCCACCCGAGGCAGGGACAGGGCGAGCAGTACTTC. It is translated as CARSHPRQGQGEQYF.

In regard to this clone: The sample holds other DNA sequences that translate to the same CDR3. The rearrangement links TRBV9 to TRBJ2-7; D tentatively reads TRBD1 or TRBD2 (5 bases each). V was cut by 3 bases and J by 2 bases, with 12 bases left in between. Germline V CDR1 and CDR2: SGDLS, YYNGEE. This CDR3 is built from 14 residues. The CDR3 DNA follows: TGTGCCAGCAGCGCCCGGGACGGTACCTACGAGCAGTACTTC. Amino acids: CASSARDGTYEQYF.

The CDR3 DNA is TGTGCCAGCAGCTTGGGGATACAGGGTTCGGAGACCCAGTACTTC. Encoded protein: CASSLGIQGSETQYF. V is TRBV5-8 and J is TRBJ2-5; D is perhaps TRBD1 (6 bases). The CDR3 sequence is 15 residues long. Looked up from germline, CDR1 is SGHTS and CDR2 is YDEGEE. V gave up 0 bases and J gave up 5 bases, with 14 bases separating them. Drawing the rest from reference TRBV5-8 and TRBJ2-5, the complete variable domain is EAGVTQSPTHLIKTRGQQATLRCSPISGHTSVYWYQQALGLGLQFLLWYDEGEERNRGNFPPRFSGRQFPNYSSELNVNALELEDSALYLCASSLGIQGSETQYFGPGTRLLVL.

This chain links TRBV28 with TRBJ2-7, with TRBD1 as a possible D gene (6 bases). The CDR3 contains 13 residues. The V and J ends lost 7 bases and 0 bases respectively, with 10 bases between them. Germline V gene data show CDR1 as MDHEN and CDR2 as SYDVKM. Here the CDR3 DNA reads TGTGCCAGCAACGACAGGACCTCCTACGAGCAGTACTTC. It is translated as CASNDRTSYEQYF.

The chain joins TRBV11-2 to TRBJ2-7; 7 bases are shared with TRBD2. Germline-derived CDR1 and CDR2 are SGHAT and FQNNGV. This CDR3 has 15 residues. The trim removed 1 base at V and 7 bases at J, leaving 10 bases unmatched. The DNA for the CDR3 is TGTGCCAGCAGCTTAGTTGCGGGAGAATCTGCTGAGCAGTACTTC. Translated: CASSLVAGESAEQYF.

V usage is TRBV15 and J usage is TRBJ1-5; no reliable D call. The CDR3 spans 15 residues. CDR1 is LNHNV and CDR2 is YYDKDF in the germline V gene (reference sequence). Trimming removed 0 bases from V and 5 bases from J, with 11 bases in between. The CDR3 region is CATSRDRGRDQPQHF. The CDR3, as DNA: TGTGCCACCAGCAGAGACCGCGGGCGGGATCAGCCCCAGCATTTT. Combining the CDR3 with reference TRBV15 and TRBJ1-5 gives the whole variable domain DAMVIQNPRYQVTQFGKPVTLSCSQTLNHNVMYWYQQKSSQAPKLLFHYYDKDFNNEADTPDNFQSRRPNTSFCFLDIRSPGLGDTAMYLCATSRDRGRDQPQHFGDGTRLSIL.

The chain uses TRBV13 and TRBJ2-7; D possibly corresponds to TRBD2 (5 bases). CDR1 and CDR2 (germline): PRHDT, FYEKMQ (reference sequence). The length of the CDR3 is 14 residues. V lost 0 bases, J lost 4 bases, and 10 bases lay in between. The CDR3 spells CASSLGASGYEQYF. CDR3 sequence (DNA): TGTGCCAGCAGCTTAGGGGCTTCGGGGTACGAGCAGTACTTC.

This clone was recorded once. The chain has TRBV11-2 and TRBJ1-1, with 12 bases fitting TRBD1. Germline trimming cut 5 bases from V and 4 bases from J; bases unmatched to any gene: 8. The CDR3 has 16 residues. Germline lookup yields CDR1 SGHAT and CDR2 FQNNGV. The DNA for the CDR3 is TGTGCCAGCAGCCACCCGGGACAGGGGGCCGGCACTGAAGCTTTCTTT. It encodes CASSHPGQGAGTEAFF.

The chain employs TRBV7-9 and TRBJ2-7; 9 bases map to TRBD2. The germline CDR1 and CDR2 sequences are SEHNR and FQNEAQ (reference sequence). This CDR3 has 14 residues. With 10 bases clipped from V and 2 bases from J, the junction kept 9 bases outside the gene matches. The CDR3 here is CATQSGRNAYEQYF. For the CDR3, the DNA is TGTGCCACCCAAAGCGGGAGGAACGCCTACGAGCAGTACTTC.

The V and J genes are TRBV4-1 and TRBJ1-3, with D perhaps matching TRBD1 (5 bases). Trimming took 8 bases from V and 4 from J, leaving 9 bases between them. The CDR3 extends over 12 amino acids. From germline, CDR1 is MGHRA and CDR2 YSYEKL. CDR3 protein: CASGGSGNTIYF. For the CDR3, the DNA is TGCGCCAGCGGGGGGTCGGGAAACACCATATATTTT.

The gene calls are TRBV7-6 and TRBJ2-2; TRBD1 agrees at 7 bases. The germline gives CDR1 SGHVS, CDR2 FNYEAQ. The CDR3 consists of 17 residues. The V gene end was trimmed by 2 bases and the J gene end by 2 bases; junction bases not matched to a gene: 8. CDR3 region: CASSLFAGGPNTGELFF. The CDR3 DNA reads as TGTGCCAGCAGCTTATTTGCAGGGGGTCCAAACACCGGGGAGCTGTTTTTT.